The rows below give T cell receptor beta chains drawn from one sample of a study of T cells in Graves' hyperthyroidism and ophthalmopathy. In TCRdb, the multiplex PCR reads were re-called with MiXCR into one record per CDR3 protein. The sample includes 250,000 to 300,000 distinct CDR3 sequences, approximately 18% of them seen just once. The sample was blood. The receptors originated from a man aged 45 to 65 with Graves' ophthalmopathy. Each CDR3 is given with its conserved first and last residue. A D gene is named only where the DNA matches it firmly. The listing skips clone size in some rows; elsewhere it reads once, few, many or a size class.

d_gene,v_gene,abundance,j_gene,CDR3aa,CDR3nt
TRBD2,TRBV2,many,TRBJ2-7,CASRGTSGSYEQYF,TGTGCCAGCAGAGGGACTAGCGGGAGTTACGAGCAGTACTTC
NA,TRBV12-3/TRBV12-4,few,TRBJ2-1,CASSFSSGDEQFF,TGTGCCAGCAGTTTCAGTAGCGGCGATGAGCAGTTCTTC
NA,TRBV25-1,NA,TRBJ1-6,CASKEGGEWNSPLHF,TGTGCCAGCAAGGAAGGGGGGGAATGGAATTCACCCCTCCACTTT
NA,TRBV12-3/TRBV12-4,many,TRBJ2-7,CASSQDREAGEQYF,TGTGCCAGCAGCCAAGACAGGGAGGCGGGAGAGCAGTACTTC
TRBD1,TRBV12-3/TRBV12-4,NA,TRBJ1-6,CASSVGTGFSPIHF,TGTGCCAGCAGTGTTGGGACAGGGTTTTCACCCATCCACTTT
TRBD2,TRBV5-1,many,TRBJ2-1,CASSPTSGTYNEQFF,TGCGCCAGCAGCCCCACTAGCGGGACTTACAATGAGCAGTTCTTC
NA,TRBV2,many,TRBJ1-2,CASSPTGGGYGYTF,TGTGCCAGCAGTCCGACAGGAGGAGGCTATGGCTACACCTTC
NA,TRBV9,many,TRBJ2-1,CASSVEGGGYNEQFF,TGTGCCAGCAGCGTAGAGGGGGGAGGGTACAATGAGCAGTTCTTC
TRBD1,TRBV6-1,NA,TRBJ1-1,CASRTGEDTEAFF,TGTGCCAGCAGGACAGGGGAGGACACTGAAGCTTTCTTT
NA,TRBV27,once,TRBJ2-1,CASREVNNEQFF,TGTGCCAGCAGAGAAGTGAACAATGAGCAGTTCTTC
NA,TRBV13,NA,TRBJ1-3,CASSFYSGSSGNTIYF,TGTGCCAGCAGCTTTTATTCCGGCAGCTCTGGAAACACCATATATTTT
NA,TRBV6-1,many,TRBJ1-2,CASSEVARGNYGYTF,TGTGCCAGCAGTGAAGTGGCGCGGGGTAACTATGGCTACACCTTC
TRBD1,TRBV5-1,NA,TRBJ1-1,CASSFTTGVNTEAFF,TGCGCCAGCAGCTTTACAACAGGGGTGAACACTGAAGCTTTCTTT
NA,TRBV2,NA,TRBJ1-5,CASKSGGNQPQHF,TGTGCCAGCAAATCCGGGGGGAATCAGCCCCAGCATTTT
NA,TRBV20-1,many,TRBJ1-1,CSARDRDKGRRTEAFF,TGCAGTGCTAGAGATAGGGACAAAGGACGAAGAACTGAAGCTTTCTTT
NA,TRBV7-6,NA,TRBJ2-1,CASSPASGTAGYEQFF,TGTGCCAGCAGCCCCGCGTCTGGGACGGCGGGTTATGAGCAGTTCTTC
NA,TRBV11-2,many,TRBJ2-7,CASSPWDSSSYEQYF,TGTGCCAGCAGCCCCTGGGACTCCTCCTCCTACGAGCAGTACTTC
NA,TRBV20-1,many,TRBJ2-5,CSIRESTQTQYF,TGCAGTATAAGGGAATCGACGCAGACCCAGTACTTC
TRBD2,TRBV4-2,NA,TRBJ2-7,CASSQDTQVLSGTSSYEQYF,TGTGCCAGCAGCCAAGATACCCAAGTCTTGTCCGGGACTAGCTCCTACGAGCAGTACTTC
NA,TRBV3-1,many,TRBJ2-3,CASSYTDTQYF,TGTGCCAGCAGCTACACAGATACGCAGTATTTT
NA,TRBV20-1,NA,TRBJ1-6,CSARPGGNPPLHF,TGCAGTGCGAGGCCAGGCGGGAATCCACCCCTCCACTTT
TRBD1,TRBV14,NA,TRBJ2-1,CASRHGQGAFNEQFF,TGTGCCAGCAGACATGGACAGGGGGCTTTCAATGAGCAGTTCTTC
TRBD1,TRBV6-1,NA,TRBJ1-2,CASRSGTGGTNSYGYTF,TGTGCCAGCAGGTCGGGGACAGGGGGCACTAACTCCTATGGCTACACCTTC
NA,TRBV24-1,NA,TRBJ2-5,CATSDSQGRGETQYF,TGTGCCACCAGTGATTCACAGGGGAGGGGAGAGACCCAGTACTTC
NA,TRBV3-1,many,TRBJ1-6,CASSQGETRGSLHF,TGTGCCAGCAGCCAAGGGGAAACCCGCGGATCCCTCCACTTT
TRBD2,TRBV5-1,many,TRBJ2-1,CASSLWAGGSYNEQFF,TGCGCCAGCAGCTTGTGGGCGGGGGGCTCCTACAATGAGCAGTTCTTC
NA,TRBV10-2,NA,TRBJ2-3,CASTPATDTQYF,TGCGCCAGCACCCCCGCCACAGATACGCAGTATTTT
NA,TRBV19,few,TRBJ2-5,CASSTGTGQQETQYF,TGTGCCAGTAGTACAGGAACCGGACAGCAAGAGACCCAGTACTTC
NA,TRBV18,many,TRBJ1-1,CASSPPGPARRGAFF,TGTGCCAGCTCACCACCGGGACCTGCTAGGAGGGGAGCTTTCTTT
TRBD1,TRBV5-1,few,TRBJ1-3,CASSWGQISEGNTIYF,TGCGCCAGCAGCTGGGGACAGATATCTGAAGGAAACACCATATATTTT
TRBD2,TRBV11-3,many,TRBJ2-7,CASSIRLAGVLPEQYF,TGTGCCAGCAGTATCCGGCTAGCGGGAGTACTCCCCGAGCAGTACTTC
NA,TRBV11-2,many,TRBJ2-7,CASSPWSGEVEQYF,TGTGCCAGCAGCCCGTGGTCGGGAGAAGTCGAGCAGTACTTC